The present entry profiles one T cell receptor beta chain with its context. It lacks a known antigen. Base qualities are missing; no much larger clone stands one base away. V was cut back by 0 bases and J by 3 bases, leaving a gap of 9 bases between them. According to the germline V gene, CDR1 reads SGHRS and CDR2 reads YFSETQ. The CDR3 runs 14 residues from the cysteine to the phenylalanine. Only the CDR3 DNA stays, 42 bases, in frame from base 1. Memory CD4+ T cells were sorted ex vivo from peripheral blood of narcolepsy patients and healthy controls for TCR Vbeta sequencing. The sample originates from a study of T cells in narcolepsy (dated by TCRdb to 2016 to 2018). Looking at the study overall: Patients with narcolepsy type 1 or type 2 (NT1, NT2) were enrolled in the study together with healthy control donors. Autoreactive T cells targeting hypocretin neuron self-antigens (hypocretin, TRIB2) were sought in narcolepsy patients, and TCR Vbeta sequencing was used to track clonotypes in blood and CSF.

Receptor libraries were prepared by the immunoSEQ multiplex PCR assay. TCRdb provides this immuneACCESS table in a form limited to in-frame rearrangements. Some clones are lacking; in checked studies, under half of them reflect an unresolved V gene, and why the rest are absent is not known. The sample table holds approximately 26,000 clones, of which 70% to 85% were seen once. Of the sample, approximately 0.98% is held by the ten largest clones. The paper's findings and limits, for the study overall: Autoreactive clonotypes were reported to be detected serially in the blood of the same patients and of different patients, but not in the blood of healthy controls. In plots comparing CSF and blood CD4+ T cell clonotypes from the same patient, HCRT-specific and TRIB2-specific autoreactive clonotypes were highlighted. Numbers of sequenced blood memory CD4+ clonotypes were comparable, with averages of approximately 40,000 in patients and roughly 34,000 in controls. Certain blood memory CD4+ repertoires from patients and controls had no sequences that matched autoreactive T cell clones.

The sequence came from a human donor in good health. The sample taken for sequencing was memory (CD45RA-) CD4+ T cells from blood. This sample's cell subset or site label indicates: memory T cells sorted ex vivo from peripheral blood. The receptor chain draws on TRBV5-1 and TRBJ1-1; the D gene cannot be resolved reliably. The DNA sequence is given as TGCGCCAGCAGCTTGGGGAATGGGGACACTGAAGCTTTCTTT. This translates into CASSLGNGDTEAFF.